This T cell receptor (beta chain) was sequenced for a study of regulatory T cells in long-lasting Graves disease. The time point was: persistent/refractory GD, antithyroid drugs over 5 years with positive TRAb. Following extraction of RNA from PBMCs, that RNA was used to make the TCR library. This CDR3 region has 15 residues. The V and J ends lost 2 bases and 7 bases, in that order; junction bases with no gene match: 7. The germline V gene encodes CDR1 SGHTA and CDR2 FQGNSA. HTBI primers from iRepertoire and Arm-PCR of CDR3 regions yielded the TCR beta libraries. In TCRdb, the multiplex PCR reads were re-called with MiXCR into one record per CDR3 protein. The sample shows approximately 690,000 distinct CDR3 sequences, roughly 30% of them seen only once. This clonotype showed up just a few times.

The clonotype was recovered from a female donor with Graves disease. The source was peripheral blood mononuclear cells (PBMCs), collected when the disease was refractory, from a patient treated with antithyroid drugs. The chain is built from TRBV7-2 and TRBJ1-4; 7 nucleotides line up with TRBD1. The CDR3 DNA follows: TGTGCCAGCAGCTTACAGACAGGGCGGGGTGAAAAACTGTTTTTT. It encodes CASSLQTGRGEKLFF.